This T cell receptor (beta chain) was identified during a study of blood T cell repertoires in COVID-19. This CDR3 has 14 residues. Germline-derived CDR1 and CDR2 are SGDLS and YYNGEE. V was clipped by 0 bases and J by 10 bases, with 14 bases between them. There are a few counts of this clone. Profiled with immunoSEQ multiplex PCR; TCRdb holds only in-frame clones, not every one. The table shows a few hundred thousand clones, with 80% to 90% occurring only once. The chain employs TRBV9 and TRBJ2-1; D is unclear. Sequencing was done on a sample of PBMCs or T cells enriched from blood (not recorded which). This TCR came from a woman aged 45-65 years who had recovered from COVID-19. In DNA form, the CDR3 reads TGTGCCAGCAGCGTAGAAGCAGGTGAGACCGAGCAGTTCTTC. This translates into CASSVEAGETEQFF.